These T cell receptor beta chains were read from a single sample in a study of cytomegalovirus exposure and HLA in healthy donors. Produced via immunoSEQ multiplex PCR; TCRdb's table is partial and in-frame only. The table lists fewer than 130,000 clones. Sample: PBMCs. These receptors came from a man aged 50-60 years in good health and CMV-seronegative. Each CDR3 is given with its conserved first and last residue. Each record gives: D gene, J gene, V gene, CDR3 protein, CDR3 DNA. A D gene is named only where the DNA matches it firmly.

NA	TRBJ1-2	TRBV5-5	CASSSLARPSYGYTF	TGTGCCAGCAGCTCCCTAGCACGGCCCAGCTATGGCTACACCTTC
TRBD2	TRBJ2-1	TRBV19	CASALAGVGNEQFF	TGTGCCAGTGCCCTAGCGGGAGTCGGCAATGAGCAGTTCTTC
NA	TRBJ2-7	TRBV15	CATSREAGEYEQYF	TGTGCCACCAGCAGAGAAGCAGGGGAATACGAGCAGTACTTC
TRBD1	TRBJ2-5	TRBV18	CASSPRDRARETQYF	TGTGCCAGCTCACCACGGGACAGGGCACGGGAGACCCAGTACTTC
TRBD1	TRBJ1-3	TRBV5-1	CASSPGTGQRSGNTIYF	TGCGCCAGCAGCCCCGGGACAGGACAACGCTCTGGAAACACCATATATTTT
TRBD1	TRBJ1-6	TRBV5-1	CASSTTGGRGSPLHF	TGCGCCAGCAGCACCACAGGGGGCCGCGGCTCCCCCCTCCACTTT
TRBD1	TRBJ1-2	TRBV7-9	CASSPAGTGVGYTF	TGTGCCAGCAGCCCCGCCGGGACAGGGGTGGGCTACACCTTC
TRBD2	TRBJ2-7	TRBV5-4	CASSPGLAGASYEQYF	TGTGCCAGCAGCCCCGGACTAGCGGGAGCGTCCTACGAGCAGTACTTC
NA	TRBJ1-5	TRBV6-1	CASRDNNQPQHF	TGTGCCAGCCGGGACAACAATCAGCCCCAGCATTTT
TRBD2	TRBJ2-2	TRBV7-7	CASSPLAGESGELFF	TGTGCTAGCAGCCCTCTAGCGGGAGAATCCGGGGAGCTGTTTTTT
TRBD2	TRBJ2-7	TRBV11-3	CASSFNLAETYEQYF	TGTGCCAGCAGCTTTAACCTAGCGGAGACCTACGAGCAGTACTTC
NA	TRBJ1-1	TRBV7-7	CASREYTEAFF	TGTGCTAGCAGGGAGTACACTGAAGCTTTCTTT
NA	TRBJ1-1	TRBV6-1	CASSERGPFTEAFF	TGTGCCAGCAGTGAGCGAGGGCCATTCACTGAAGCTTTCTTT
TRBD1	TRBJ1-2	TRBV7-3	CASSPAGQGMVTF	TGTGCCAGCAGCCCTGCCGGACAGGGGATGGTTACCTTC
NA	TRBJ2-7	TRBV2	CASSVTPGSYEQYF	TGTGCCAGCAGTGTGACACCGGGGTCCTACGAGCAGTACTTC
NA	TRBJ1-4	TRBV4-3	CASSQVARGDEKLFF	TGCGCCAGCAGCCAAGTGGCCAGGGGCGACGAAAAACTGTTTTTT
NA	TRBJ1-2	TRBV19	CASSIEAPGVGYTF	TGTGCCAGTAGTATTGAAGCGCCCGGGGTTGGCTACACCTTC
NA	TRBJ1-1	TRBV19	CASRHRVEAFF	TGTGCCAGTAGGCACAGGGTTGAAGCTTTCTTT
NA	TRBJ2-7	TRBV18	CASSPQGSFHEQYF	TGTGCCAGCTCACCTCAGGGGAGCTTCCACGAGCAGTACTTC
NA	TRBJ2-5	TRBV20-1	CSAKRGETQYF	TGCAGTGCCAAAAGGGGGGAGACCCAGTACTTC
NA	TRBJ2-3	TRBV18	CASSPTGAITDTQYF	TGTGCCAGCTCACCAACCGGTGCCATCACAGATACGCAGTATTTT
NA	TRBJ1-5	TRBV4-3	CASSQDYISNQPQHF	TGCGCCAGCAGCCAAGATTATATTAGCAATCAGCCCCAGCATTTT
TRBD2	TRBJ2-1	TRBV9	CASSVGLAEYNEQFF	TGTGCCAGCAGCGTAGGCCTAGCGGAATACAATGAGCAGTTCTTC
NA	TRBJ2-7	TRBV6-5	CASSYSRQAPYEQYF	TGTGCCAGCAGTTACTCGAGACAGGCCCCCTACGAGCAGTACTTC
TRBD1	TRBJ2-7	TRBV18	CASSPGTGGYEQYF	TGTGCCAGCTCACCCGGGACAGGGGGCTACGAGCAGTACTTC
TRBD1	TRBJ1-5	TRBV7-2	CASSQYPGTVVSNQPQHF	TGTGCCAGCAGCCAATACCCCGGGACAGTGGTAAGCAATCAGCCCCAGCATTTT
TRBD1	TRBJ1-2	TRBV9	CASSVGTGFNYGYTF	TGTGCCAGCAGCGTAGGGACAGGGTTTAACTATGGCTACACCTTC
TRBD2	TRBJ2-7	TRBV6-6	CASRDGGGSHYEQYF	TGTGCCAGCCGAGACGGCGGGGGGTCCCACTACGAGCAGTACTTC
NA	TRBJ1-6	TRBV30	CAWSVYKRGSSYNSPLHF	TGTGCCTGGAGTGTCTATAAAAGAGGGAGCTCCTATAATTCACCCCTCCACTTT
TRBD1	TRBJ1-5	TRBV10-3	CAISVGQGPNQPQHF	TGTGCCATCAGTGTGGGACAGGGACCCAATCAGCCCCAGCATTTT
TRBD2	TRBJ2-7	TRBV18	CASSPPAGDIYEQYF	TGTGCCAGCTCACCACCGGCGGGAGATATATACGAGCAGTACTTC
TRBD1	TRBJ1-1	TRBV19	CASSMGTGMYTEAFF	TGTGCCAGTAGTATGGGGACAGGGATGTACACTGAAGCTTTCTTT
TRBD1	TRBJ2-3	TRBV29-1	CSAQMGQRTDTQYF	TGCAGCGCCCAAATGGGACAGCGCACAGATACGCAGTATTTT
NA	TRBJ2-5	TRBV18	CASSPLGEGETQYF	TGTGCCAGCTCACCACTGGGAGAGGGAGAGACCCAGTACTTC
NA	TRBJ1-2	TRBV7-2	CASSPPRGGMIGYTF	TGTGCCAGCAGCCCACCGCGAGGAGGGATGATAGGCTACACCTTC
NA	TRBJ1-1	TRBV7-9	CASSEDWDTEAFF	TGTGCCAGCAGCGAGGACTGGGACACTGAAGCTTTCTTT
NA	TRBJ1-1	TRBV6-5	CASTIHPNTEAFF	TGTGCCAGCACAATACACCCGAACACTGAAGCTTTCTTT
TRBD1	TRBJ1-2	TRBV5-1	CASSLGTGGTYGYTF	TGCGCCAGCAGCTTAGGGACAGGGGGCACCTATGGCTACACCTTC
TRBD1	TRBJ1-1	TRBV9	CASSATGALNTEAFF	TGTGCCAGCAGCGCGACAGGGGCCCTGAACACTGAAGCTTTCTTT
NA	TRBJ1-1	TRBV7-9	CASSPSGGVVTEAFF	TGTGCCAGCAGCCCATCTGGAGGGGTAGTCACTGAAGCTTTCTTT
NA	TRBJ1-1	TRBV9	CASSATQGTEAFF	TGTGCCAGCAGCGCTACACAGGGCACTGAAGCTTTCTTT
NA	TRBJ2-7	TRBV7-2	CASSLGQISYEQYF	TGTGCCAGCAGCTTAGGACAGATCTCCTACGAGCAGTACTTC
NA	TRBJ1-2	TRBV5-1	CASSPGSSYGYTF	TGCGCCAGCAGCCCAGGGTCCTCCTATGGCTACACCTTC
NA	TRBJ2-2	TRBV6-6	CASRLSGTGELFF	TGTGCCAGCAGGCTCAGTGGCACCGGGGAGCTGTTTTTT
TRBD1	TRBJ2-7	TRBV7-7	CASAKVTGDTYEQYF	TGTGCTAGCGCTAAAGTGACAGGGGATACCTACGAGCAGTACTTC
NA	TRBJ1-1	TRBV29-1	CSVVSPGVVEAFF	TGCAGCGTTGTCTCTCCGGGGGTTGTTGAAGCTTTCTTT
NA	TRBJ2-6	TRBV27	CASSSRGLGANVLTF	TGTGCCAGCAGTTCCAGGGGTTTAGGGGCCAACGTCCTGACTTTC